This T cell receptor (beta chain) derives from a study of OX40 agonist ivuxolimab in advanced cancers. This CDR3 is built from 15 residues. V lost 4 bases and J lost 5; bases outside the gene matches: 11. Germline assignment: CDR1 SGDLS and CDR2 YYNGEE. Sequencing used immunoSEQ multiplex PCR; TCRdb keeps in-frame clones, though not all of them. The table lists tens of thousands of clones, around 86% of them singletons. The study's findings and limits: Nonresponders included some who also had low normalized T-cell clonal expansion.

About this clone: Its matching antigen is unknown.

At baseline, cycle 4 day 1, and cycle 7 day 1, blood was sampled. This specimen was CD4+ or CD8+ T cells sorted from blood, taken in a trial of the OX40 agonist ivuxolimab. This clonotype was obtained from an adult with an advanced solid tumor such as melanoma, head and neck, liver or kidney cancer. The chain carries TRBV9 and TRBJ1-2; TRBD1 agrees at 7 bases. Written as DNA, the CDR3 is TGTGCCAGCAGCTTTGGCCCCGAGGGGGCTTATGGCTACACCTTC. It is translated as CASSFGPEGAYGYTF. Supplemented by reference TRBV9 and TRBJ1-2, the full variable domain reads DSGVTQTPKHLITATGQRVTLRCSPRSGDLSVYWYQQSLDQGLQFLIQYYNGEERAKGNILERFSAQQFPDLHSELNLSSLELGDSALYFCASSFGPEGAYGYTFGSGTRLTVV.